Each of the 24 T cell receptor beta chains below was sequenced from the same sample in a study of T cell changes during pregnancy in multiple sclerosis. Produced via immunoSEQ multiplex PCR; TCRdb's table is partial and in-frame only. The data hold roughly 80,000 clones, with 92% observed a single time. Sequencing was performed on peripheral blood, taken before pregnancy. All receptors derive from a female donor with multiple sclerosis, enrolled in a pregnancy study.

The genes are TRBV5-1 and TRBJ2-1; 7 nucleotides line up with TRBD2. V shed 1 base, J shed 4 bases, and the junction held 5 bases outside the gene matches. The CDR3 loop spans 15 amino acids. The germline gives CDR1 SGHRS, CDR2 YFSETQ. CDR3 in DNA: TGCGCCAGCAGCTTGTCCAGCGGGGTTTACAATGAGCAGTTCTTC. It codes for CASSLSSGVYNEQFF.

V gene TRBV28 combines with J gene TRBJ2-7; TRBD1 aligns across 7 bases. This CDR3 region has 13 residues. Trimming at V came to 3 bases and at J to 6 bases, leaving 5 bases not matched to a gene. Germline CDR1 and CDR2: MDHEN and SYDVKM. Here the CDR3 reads CASSFRGSREQYF. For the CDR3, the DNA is TGTGCCAGCAGTTTCAGGGGGAGCCGCGAGCAGTACTTC.

CDR3 sequence (DNA): TGTGCCAGCAGGGACAGGGGACAAGACTATGGCTACACCTTC. Encoded protein: CASRDRGQDYGYTF. This chain uses TRBV6-6 with TRBJ1-2, with 9 bases aligning to TRBD1. Germline CDR1 and CDR2: MNHNY and SVGAGI (reference sequence). V lost 6 bases to trimming and J lost 3 bases; unmatched junction nucleotides: 5. The CDR3 is made up of 14 amino acids.

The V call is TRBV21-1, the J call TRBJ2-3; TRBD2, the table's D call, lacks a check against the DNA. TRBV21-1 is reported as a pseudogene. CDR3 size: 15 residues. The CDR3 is CASSKKGGSTDTQYF. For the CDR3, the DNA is TGTGCCAGCAGCAAAAAGGGGGGGAGCACAGATACGCAGTATTTT.

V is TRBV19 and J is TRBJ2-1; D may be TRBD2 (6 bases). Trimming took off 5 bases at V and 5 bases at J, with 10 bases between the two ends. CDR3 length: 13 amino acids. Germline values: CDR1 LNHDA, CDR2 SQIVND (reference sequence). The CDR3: CASSLGGHNEQFF. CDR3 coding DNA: TGTGCCAGTAGTCTGGGGGGTCACAATGAGCAGTTCTTC.

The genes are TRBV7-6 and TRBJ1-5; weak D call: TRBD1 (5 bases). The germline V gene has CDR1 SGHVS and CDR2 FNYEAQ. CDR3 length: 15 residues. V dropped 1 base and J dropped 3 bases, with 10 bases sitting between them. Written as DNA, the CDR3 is TGTGCCAGCAGCTTAGGGGGCGGATTCAATCAGCCCCAGCATTTT. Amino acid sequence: CASSLGGGFNQPQHF.

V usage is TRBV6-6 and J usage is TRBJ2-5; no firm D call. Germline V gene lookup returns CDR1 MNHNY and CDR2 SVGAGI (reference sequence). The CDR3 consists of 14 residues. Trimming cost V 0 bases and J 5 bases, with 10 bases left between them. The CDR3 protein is CASSYSTARETQYF. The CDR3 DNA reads TGTGCCAGCAGTTACTCGACCGCCAGGGAGACCCAGTACTTC.

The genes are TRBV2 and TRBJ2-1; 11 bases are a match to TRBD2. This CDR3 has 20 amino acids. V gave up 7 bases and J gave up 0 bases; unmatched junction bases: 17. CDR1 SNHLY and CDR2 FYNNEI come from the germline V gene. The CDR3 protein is CASTLHHGLAGGSSYNEQFF. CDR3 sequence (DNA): TGTGCCAGCACTCTCCATCACGGGCTAGCGGGGGGTAGCTCCTACAATGAGCAGTTCTTC.

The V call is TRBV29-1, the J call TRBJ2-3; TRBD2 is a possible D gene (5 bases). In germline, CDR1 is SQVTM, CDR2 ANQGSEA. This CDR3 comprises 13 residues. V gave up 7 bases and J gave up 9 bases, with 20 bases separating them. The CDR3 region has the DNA TGCAGCGGACAAAAGATCCTCCTAGCAACGCAGTATTTT. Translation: CSGQKILLATQYF.

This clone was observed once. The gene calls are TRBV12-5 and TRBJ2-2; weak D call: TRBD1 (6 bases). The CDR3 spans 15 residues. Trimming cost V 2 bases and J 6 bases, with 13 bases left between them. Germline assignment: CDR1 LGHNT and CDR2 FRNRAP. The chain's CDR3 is CASGLITGSPGELFF. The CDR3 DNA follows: TGTGCTAGTGGTTTGATAACAGGGTCTCCCGGGGAGCTGTTTTTT.

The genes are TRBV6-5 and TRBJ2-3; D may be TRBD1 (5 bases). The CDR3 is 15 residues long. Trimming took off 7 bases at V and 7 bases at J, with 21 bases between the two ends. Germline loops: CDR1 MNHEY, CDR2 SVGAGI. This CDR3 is CASMRTMSTLNTQYF. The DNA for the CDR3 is TGTGCCAGCATGAGGACAATGTCGACACTAAATACGCAGTATTTT.

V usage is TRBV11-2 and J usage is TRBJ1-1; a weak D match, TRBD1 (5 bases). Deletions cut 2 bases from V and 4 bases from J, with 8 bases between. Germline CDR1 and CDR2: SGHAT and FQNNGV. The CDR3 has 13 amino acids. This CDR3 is CASSLRGLTEAFF. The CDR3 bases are TGTGCCAGCAGCTTAAGGGGCCTCACTGAAGCTTTCTTT.

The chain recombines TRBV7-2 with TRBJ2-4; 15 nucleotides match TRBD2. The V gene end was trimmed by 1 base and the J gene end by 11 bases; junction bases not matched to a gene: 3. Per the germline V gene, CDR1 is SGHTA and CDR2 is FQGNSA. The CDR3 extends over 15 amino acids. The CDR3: CASSLGTSGRDVQYF. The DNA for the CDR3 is TGTGCCAGCAGCTTAGGGACTAGCGGGAGGGATGTTCAGTACTTC.

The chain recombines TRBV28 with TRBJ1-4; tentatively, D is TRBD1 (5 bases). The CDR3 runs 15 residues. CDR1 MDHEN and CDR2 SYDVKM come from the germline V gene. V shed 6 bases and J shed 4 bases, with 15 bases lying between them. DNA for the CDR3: TGTGCCAGCAGCAATCTGGGGGGGGGTAATGAAAAACTGTTTTTT. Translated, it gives CASSNLGGGNEKLFF.

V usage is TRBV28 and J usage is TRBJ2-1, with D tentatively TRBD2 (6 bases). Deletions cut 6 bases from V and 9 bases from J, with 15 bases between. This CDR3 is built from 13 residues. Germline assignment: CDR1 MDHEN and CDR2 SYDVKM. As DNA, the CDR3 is TGTGCCAGCAGCATACCGGGCGGGATTGAGCAGTTCTTC. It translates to CASSIPGGIEQFF.

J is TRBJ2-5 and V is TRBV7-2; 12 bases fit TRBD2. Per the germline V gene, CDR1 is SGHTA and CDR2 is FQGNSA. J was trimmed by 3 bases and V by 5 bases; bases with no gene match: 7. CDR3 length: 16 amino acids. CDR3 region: CASSGRTSGMEETQYF. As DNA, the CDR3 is TGTGCCAGCAGCGGACGGACTAGCGGGATGGAAGAGACCCAGTACTTC.

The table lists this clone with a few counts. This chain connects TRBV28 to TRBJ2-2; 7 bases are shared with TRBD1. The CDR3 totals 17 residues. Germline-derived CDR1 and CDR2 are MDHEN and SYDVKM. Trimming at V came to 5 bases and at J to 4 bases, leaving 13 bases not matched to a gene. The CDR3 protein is CASSPPQGRHPTGELFF. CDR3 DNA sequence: TGTGCCAGCAGTCCCCCACAGGGGCGCCATCCCACCGGGGAGCTGTTTTTT. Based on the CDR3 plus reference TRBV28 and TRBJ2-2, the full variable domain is DVKVTQSSRYLVKRTGEKVFLECVQDMDHENMFWYRQDPGLGLRLIYFSYDVKMKEKGDIPEGYSVSREKKERFSLILESASTNQTSMYLCASSPPQGRHPTGELFFGEGSRLTVL.

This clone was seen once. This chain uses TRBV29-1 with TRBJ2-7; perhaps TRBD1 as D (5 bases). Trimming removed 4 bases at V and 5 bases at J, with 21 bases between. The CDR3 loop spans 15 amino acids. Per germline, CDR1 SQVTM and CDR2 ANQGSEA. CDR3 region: CSVGTMVGVGNEQYF. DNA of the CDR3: TGCAGCGTTGGGACCATGGTAGGGGTCGGAAACGAGCAGTACTTC.

The CDR3 nucleotides are TGTGCCAGCAGCGCGACTAGCGGGAGCTTTGTATCCTACGAGCAGTACTTC. Protein product: CASSATSGSFVSYEQYF. The J gene is TRBJ2-7, the V gene TRBV5-6; 12 positions agree with TRBD2. CDR1 and CDR2 (germline): SGHDT, YYEEEE. Losses at the gene ends were 4 bases for V and 1 base for J; bases not matched to a gene: 9. The CDR3 sequence is 17 residues long.

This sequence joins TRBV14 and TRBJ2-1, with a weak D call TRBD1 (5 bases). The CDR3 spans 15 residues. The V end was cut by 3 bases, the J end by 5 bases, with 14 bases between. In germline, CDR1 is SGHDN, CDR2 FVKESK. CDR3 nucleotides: TGTGCCAGCAGCCAGGGGCGGACCCATCACAATGAGCAGTTCTTC. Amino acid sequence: CASSQGRTHHNEQFF.

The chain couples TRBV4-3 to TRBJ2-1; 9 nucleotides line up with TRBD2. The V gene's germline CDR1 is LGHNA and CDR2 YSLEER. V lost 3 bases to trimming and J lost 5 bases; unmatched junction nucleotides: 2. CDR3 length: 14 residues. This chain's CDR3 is CASSQASGNNEQFF. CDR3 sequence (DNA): TGCGCCAGCAGCCAGGCTAGCGGGAACAATGAGCAGTTCTTC.

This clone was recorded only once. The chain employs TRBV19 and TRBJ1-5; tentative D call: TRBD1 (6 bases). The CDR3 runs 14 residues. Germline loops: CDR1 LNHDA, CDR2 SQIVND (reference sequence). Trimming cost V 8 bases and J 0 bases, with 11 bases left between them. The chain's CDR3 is CASWDIYSNQPQHF. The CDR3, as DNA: TGTGCCAGTTGGGACATCTATAGCAATCAGCCCCAGCATTTT.

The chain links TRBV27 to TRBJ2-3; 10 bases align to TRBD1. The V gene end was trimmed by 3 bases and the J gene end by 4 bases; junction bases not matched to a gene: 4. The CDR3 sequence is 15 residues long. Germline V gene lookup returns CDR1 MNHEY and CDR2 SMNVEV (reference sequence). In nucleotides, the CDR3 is TGTGCCAGCAGTTTCTGGGACAGGGGACCAGATACGCAGTATTTT. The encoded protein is CASSFWDRGPDTQYF.

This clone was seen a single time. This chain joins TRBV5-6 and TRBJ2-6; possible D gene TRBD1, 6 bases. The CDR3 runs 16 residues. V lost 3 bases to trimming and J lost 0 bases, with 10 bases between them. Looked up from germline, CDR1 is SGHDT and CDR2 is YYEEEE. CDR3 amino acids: CASSSTGLSGANVLTF. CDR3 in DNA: TGTGCCAGCAGCTCGACAGGCCTCTCTGGGGCCAACGTCCTGACTTTC.